This TCR beta chain emerged from a study of cytomegalovirus exposure and HLA in healthy donors. CDR3 length equals 15 residues. Germline CDR1 reads SGDLS; CDR2 reads YYNGEE. V trimming: 4 bases; J trimming: 5 bases; junction bases outside the gene matches: 8. It was the approximately 130-subject validation cohort, separate from the roughly 700-subject first cohort, to which the donors belonged. Comments on this clone: Antigen unknown.

TCRdb's copy holds only in-frame clones and misses some; the assay was immunoSEQ multiplex PCR. The sample gives 100,000 to 150,000 clones, about 84% of which show up once; roughly 5.3% is in the top ten. Findings of the study overall: Cytomegalovirus status, reportedly, was diagnosed with high specificity and sensitivity by the classifier. Investigators reported 150 to 200 TCR beta chains as tied to cytomegalovirus. For most TCR sequences rarity was the rule, although some public TCRs occurred in many donors.

This sequence originates from a man younger than 35 in good health and CMV-seronegative. The sample was PBMCs. The rearrangement links TRBV9 to TRBJ2-1, with 8 nucleotides matching TRBD2. CDR3: CASSWTGGTHNEQFF. CDR3 DNA: TGTGCCAGCAGCTGGACGGGAGGGACCCACAATGAGCAGTTCTTC. Full variable domain (outside the CDR3, taken from reference TRBV9 and TRBJ2-1): DSGVTQTPKHLITATGQRVTLRCSPRSGDLSVYWYQQSLDQGLQFLIQYYNGEERAKGNILERFSAQQFPDLHSELNLSSLELGDSALYFCASSWTGGTHNEQFFGPGTRLTVL.